This T cell receptor (beta chain) was profiled in a study of control samples from healthy donors and cancer patients. V lost 0 bases and J 7 bases, leaving 15 bases between the germline ends. The length of the CDR3 is 15 residues. The germline gives CDR1 LGHDT, CDR2 YNNKEL (reference sequence). Data came from immunoSEQ multiplex PCR; TCRdb stores just in-frame clones and leaves some out. The table includes about 150,000 clones, approximately 90% detected once. The source of this sequence is a woman under 40 in good health. The V call is TRBV3-1 (or the pseudogene TRBV3-2), the J call TRBJ2-5; possibly TRBD1 for D (6 bases). Material: blood. The CDR3 protein is CASSQDHASRGTQYF. CDR3 in DNA: TGTGCCAGCAGCCAAGATCATGCTAGCAGGGGGACCCAGTACTTC.